This T cell receptor (beta chain) was captured in a study of regulatory T cells in long-lasting Graves disease. Time point of the sample: persistent/refractory GD, antithyroid drugs over 5 years with positive TRAb. Making the TCR library involved RNA that had been extracted from PBMCs. Graves' disease was diagnosed by American Thyroid Association guidelines. Arm-PCR with iRepertoire HTBI primers amplified the CDR3 regions for these TCR beta libraries. TCRdb called the multiplex PCR reads again in MiXCR, with one record for every CDR3 protein. This sample has around 400,000 distinct CDR3 sequences; 23% occur once, and the top ten carry about 26%. CDR3 length: 12 residues. CDR1 is MNHNS and CDR2 is SASEGT in the germline V gene. Trimming cost V 8 bases and J 2 bases, with 9 bases left between them. In the case of this clonotype: Antigen unknown.

General study findings and limits: New patients shared 950 to 1,000 public clonotypes, fewer than the approximately 3,000 shared by persistent patients.

The material sequenced was peripheral blood mononuclear cells (PBMCs), taken when the disease was refractory, from a patient treated with antithyroid drugs. The V and J genes are TRBV6-1 and TRBJ2-5; no firm D call. The receptor was derived from a female donor with Graves disease. In nucleotides, the CDR3 is TGTGCCAGCGGGAAGAAGCAAGAGACCCAGTACTTC. It yields the protein CASGKKQETQYF.